The 17 T cell receptor beta chains below come from one sample, sequenced in a study of OX40 agonist ivuxolimab in advanced cancers. Method: immunoSEQ multiplex PCR; TCRdb's copy keeps in-frame clones and lacks some. The table records tens of thousands of clones, under 80% of them present only once. The starting material was CD4+ or CD8+ T cells sorted from blood, obtained in a trial of the OX40 agonist ivuxolimab. These receptors came from an adult with an advanced solid tumor such as melanoma, head and neck, liver or kidney cancer.

Written as DNA, the CDR3 is TGTGCCAGCAGCTTATGGGTCGGGACAGGAAACACCATATATTTT. Translated, it gives CASSLWVGTGNTIYF. The rearrangement uses TRBV7-2 and TRBJ1-3, with D maybe TRBD1 (6 bases). The length of the CDR3 is 15 residues. Germline CDR1 SGHTA, CDR2 FQGNSA. V dropped 2 bases and J dropped 4 bases, with 12 bases sitting between them.

This clone has only one observation. The V call is TRBV2, the J call TRBJ1-3; D is uncertain. Germline lookup yields CDR1 SNHLY and CDR2 FYNNEI. Trimming removed 4 bases from V and 0 bases from J, with 7 bases in between. The CDR3 runs to 14 residues. CDR3 amino acids: CASSVRSSGNTIYF. DNA for the CDR3: TGTGCCAGCAGTGTCCGCAGCTCTGGAAACACCATATATTTT.

This chain joins TRBV28 and TRBJ1-2; 7 bases are a match to TRBD1. The CDR3 has 15 amino acids. CDR1 is MDHEN and CDR2 is SYDVKM in the germline V gene. Unmatched junction bases numbered 14, after V lost 5 bases and J lost 8 bases. The CDR3 nucleotides are TGTGCCAGCAGTCCCTTAGGGACCGACAGGGTCGGCTACACCTTC. Translated: CASSPLGTDRVGYTF.

The CDR3: CASSSGVERTEAFF. The CDR3 DNA follows: TGCGCCAGCAGCTCGGGGGTGGAGAGGACTGAAGCTTTCTTT. V gene TRBV5-1 combines with J gene TRBJ1-1; D possibly corresponds to TRBD1 (5 bases). This CDR3 comprises 14 residues. V was shortened by 3 bases and J by 5 bases, with 14 bases between the two germline ends. Looked up from germline, CDR1 is SGHRS and CDR2 is YFSETQ.

V gene TRBV18 combines with J gene TRBJ1-2, with a tentative D call TRBD1 (5 bases). CDR1 and CDR2 (germline): KGHSH, LQKENI. This CDR3 is built from 15 residues. Trimming stripped 2 bases from V and 3 bases from J, with 13 bases between. The CDR3 bases are TGTGCCAGCTCACCAGGGGCGGATACTGACTATGGCTACACCTTC. Protein sequence: CASSPGADTDYGYTF.

The CDR3 protein is CASSYPLRGRGTEAFF. CDR3 nucleotides: TGTGCCAGCAGTTACCCCCTTCGGGGGCGCGGCACTGAAGCTTTCTTT. The V gene is TRBV6-5, the J gene TRBJ1-1; maybe TRBD1 (6 bases). This CDR3 contains 16 residues. Between the trimmed V and J ends, which lost 2 bases and 4 bases, there was a span of 17 bases. CDR1 MNHEY and CDR2 SVGAGI come from the germline V gene.

V usage is TRBV5-3 and J usage is TRBJ1-3, with 9 bases lining up with TRBD1. Being an ORF, TRBV5-3 has a function that is uncertain. The CDR3 is made up of 18 amino acids. V lost 3 bases, J lost 0 bases, and 10 bases stayed unmatched. The CDR3 sequence is CARSYRGRSPFSGNTIYF. As DNA, the CDR3 is TGTGCCAGAAGCTACAGGGGGCGCTCCCCGTTCTCTGGAAACACCATATATTTT.

In this sample, this clone is medium-sized (0.01 to 0.1%). The chain couples TRBV5-5 to TRBJ1-2; unclear D gene. The CDR3 is made up of 12 amino acids. Trimming removed 1 base at V and 3 bases at J, with 4 bases between. Germline CDR1 is SGHKS and CDR2 is YYEKEE (reference sequence). This chain's CDR3 is CASSLTDYGYTF. The CDR3 DNA is TGTGCCAGCAGCTTGACAGACTATGGCTACACCTTC. The full variable domain, in which reference TRBV5-5 and TRBJ1-2 provide the parts outside the CDR3, is DAGVTQSPTHLIKTRGQQVTLRCSPISGHKSVSWYQQVLGQGPQFIFQYYEKEERGRGNFPDRFSARQFPNYSSELNVNALLLGDSALYLCASSLTDYGYTFGSGTRLTVV.

The rearrangement joins TRBV25-1 to TRBJ1-2; D remains ambiguous. Trimming pared 1 base from V and 4 bases from J, leaving 13 bases between. CDR1 is MGHDK, CDR2 SYGVNS, per germline. The CDR3 length is 15 residues. DNA of the CDR3: TGTGCCAGCAGTGAATGGAGGGTATCCGGCTATGGCTACACCTTC. It yields the protein CASSEWRVSGYGYTF.

This clone was recorded once. The chain joins TRBV21-1 to TRBJ1-1. TRBV21-1 is listed as a pseudogene. The CDR3 is 14 amino acids. The CDR3 spells CASTTESPNTEAFF. The CDR3 region has the DNA TGTGCCAGCACCACGGAGAGCCCGAACACTGAAGCTTTCTTT.

The chain has TRBV19 and TRBJ2-4, with D possibly TRBD1 on 6 matching bases. V was trimmed by 5 bases and J by 2 bases, leaving 10 bases between them. This CDR3 region has 14 residues. Looked up from germline, CDR1 is LNHDA and CDR2 is SQIVND (reference sequence). CDR3 nucleotide sequence: TGTGCCAGTAGTCAACAGGGAACCAAAAACATTCAGTACTTC. This encodes CASSQQGTKNIQYF.

The chain is built from TRBV2 and TRBJ2-7, with 7 bases identical to TRBD2. Looked up from germline, CDR1 is SNHLY and CDR2 is FYNNEI. The J segment lost 0 bases and the V segment lost 7 bases, leaving 6 bases of the junction unmatched. This CDR3 spans 14 amino acids. The DNA for the CDR3 is TGTGCCAGCACTCCGGGACTACTCTCCTACGAGCAGTACTTC. This encodes CASTPGLLSYEQYF.

This clone was seen more than once but under ten times. The chain is built from TRBV30 and TRBJ1-1; no clear D gene. The CDR3 has 12 amino acids. Looked up from germline, CDR1 is GTSNPN and CDR2 is SVGIG (reference sequence). The CDR3, as DNA: TGTGCTGCTCTGCGTAGGGACACTGAAGCTTTCTTT. It translates to CAALRRDTEAFF.

This clone was seen a few times. The J gene is TRBJ1-2, the V gene TRBV5-5; TRBD1 agrees at 7 bases. The germline V gene encodes CDR1 SGHKS and CDR2 YYEKEE (reference sequence). The V gene end was trimmed by 5 bases and the J gene end by 5 bases; junction bases not matched to a gene: 15. This CDR3 contains 16 residues. The CDR3 reads CASSPGQAREGYGYTF. The DNA of the CDR3 is TGTGCCAGCAGTCCTGGACAGGCAAGAGAGGGTTATGGCTACACCTTC.

The V and J genes are TRBV5-1 and TRBJ2-1; D is undetermined. Between the trimmed V and J ends, which lost 1 base and 0 bases, there was a span of 5 bases. CDR3 size: 14 residues. The germline gives CDR1 SGHRS, CDR2 YFSETQ. The CDR3 DNA follows: TGCGCCAGCAGCTTGTCAGACTCCTACAATGAGCAGTTCTTC. Translating gives CASSLSDSYNEQFF.

This clone appeared once. This specimen includes other DNA sequences encoding the same CDR3. The chain links TRBV11-2 to TRBJ1-3; D gene unclear. Deletions cut 0 bases from V and 0 bases from J, with 9 bases between. CDR1 is SGHAT and CDR2 is FQNNGV in the germline V gene. The CDR3 extends over 16 amino acids. CDR3: CASSLDRAGSGNTIYF. Written as DNA, the CDR3 is TGTGCCAGCAGCTTAGATCGGGCAGGCTCTGGAAACACCATATATTTT.

The chain employs TRBV7-2 and TRBJ2-7, with 12 positions matching TRBD2. The V gene end was trimmed by 5 bases and the J gene end by 6 bases; junction bases not matched to a gene: 8. Per germline, CDR1 SGHTA and CDR2 FQGNSA. The CDR3 contains 15 residues. The CDR3 loop reads CASSQRTSGTREQYF. DNA for the CDR3: TGTGCCAGCAGCCAGAGGACTAGCGGGACACGCGAGCAGTACTTC. Variable domain in full (rest from reference TRBV7-2 and TRBJ2-7): GAGVSQSPSNKVTEKGKDVELRCDPISGHTALYWYRQSLGQGLEFLIYFQGNSAPDKSGLPSDRFSAERTGGSVSTLTIQRTQQEDSAVYLCASSQRTSGTREQYFGPGTRLTVT.